A selection of T cell receptor beta chains follows, all from one sample in a study of graft-versus-host responses after intestinal transplantation. The method was immunoSEQ multiplex PCR; TCRdb's version includes in-frame clones alone and lacks a portion of them. The repertoire has about 59,000 clones, about 94% of them found once; the top ten carry 0.38%. These receptors' targets are unknown. Sequencing was performed on unstimulated CD4+ T cells sorted from spleen or lymph node cells, taken before transplant. Every receptor here comes from a human donor who was the organ donor for an intestinal transplant. Both conserved end residues are part of each CDR3. Each record gives: clone size, D gene, J gene, V gene, CDR3 DNA, CDR3 protein. A D gene is named only where the DNA matches it firmly. Clone size is not always given. Where it is, it says once, few, many or a class for expanded clones.

clone size: .; D gene: .; J gene: TRBJ1-2; V gene: TRBV11-2; CDR3 DNA: TGTGCCAGCAGCATTAATAACTATGGCTACACCTTC; CDR3 protein: CASSINNYGYTF
clone size: .; D gene: .; J gene: TRBJ2-6; V gene: TRBV5-8; CDR3 DNA: TGTGCCAGCAGACTAAGTGACAGCGCCCTCTCTGGGGCCAACGTCCTGACTTTC; CDR3 protein: CASRLSDSALSGANVLTF
clone size: .; D gene: .; J gene: TRBJ1-2; V gene: TRBV5-1; CDR3 DNA: TGCGCCAGCAGCTTCGGCAGCGCCTATGGCTACACCTTC; CDR3 protein: CASSFGSAYGYTF
clone size: once; D gene: .; J gene: TRBJ1-4; V gene: TRBV14; CDR3 DNA: TGTGCCAGCAGCCAATACCCAGGGGAGTTAAGTGAAAAACTGTTTTTT; CDR3 protein: CASSQYPGELSEKLFF
clone size: .; D gene: TRBD2; J gene: TRBJ2-2; V gene: TRBV19; CDR3 DNA: TGTGCCAGTGCTCCTAGCGGGGGGCGTAGCGGGGAGCTGTTTTTT; CDR3 protein: CASAPSGGRSGELFF
clone size: few; D gene: TRBD2; J gene: TRBJ2-1; V gene: TRBV5-1; CDR3 DNA: TGCGCCAGCAGAATACTAGCGGGAAATGAGCAGTTCTTC; CDR3 protein: CASRILAGNEQFF
clone size: .; D gene: .; J gene: TRBJ1-1; V gene: TRBV20-1; CDR3 DNA: TGCAGTGCTAGAGCCAACACTGAAGCTTTCTTT; CDR3 protein: CSARANTEAFF
clone size: .; D gene: .; J gene: TRBJ2-2; V gene: TRBV28; CDR3 DNA: TGTGCCAGCAGTTCAGGGTTCACCGGGGAGCTGTTTTTT; CDR3 protein: CASSSGFTGELFF
clone size: .; D gene: .; J gene: TRBJ1-2; V gene: TRBV18; CDR3 DNA: TGTGCCAGCTCATTGATCCCAACCATGAATACGGACGGAGACTATGGCTACACCTTC; CDR3 protein: CASSLIPTMNTDGDYGYTF
clone size: .; D gene: TRBD2; J gene: TRBJ2-1; V gene: TRBV11-3; CDR3 DNA: TGTGCCAGCAGCCAGCGGGGGCCTGACAATGAGCAGTTCTTC; CDR3 protein: CASSQRGPDNEQFF
clone size: .; D gene: TRBD1; J gene: TRBJ2-5; V gene: TRBV5-1; CDR3 DNA: TGCGCCAGCAGCACAGCCCTACAGGGGGAGACCCAGTACTTC; CDR3 protein: CASSTALQGETQYF
clone size: .; D gene: .; J gene: TRBJ2-1; V gene: TRBV11-1; CDR3 DNA: TGTGCCAGCAGCCCCTCCAGGGCCCCCCGTTACAGCTCCTACAATGAGCAGTTCTTC; CDR3 protein: CASSPSRAPRYSSYNEQFF
clone size: .; D gene: TRBD2; J gene: TRBJ2-2; V gene: TRBV2; CDR3 DNA: TGTGCCAGCAGTCAACCCGGGACTAGCCAAACCGGGGAGCTGTTTTTT; CDR3 protein: CASSQPGTSQTGELFF
clone size: .; D gene: .; J gene: TRBJ2-7; V gene: TRBV6-6; CDR3 DNA: TGTGCCAGCAGTGATCCCGGGGTCTACGAGCAGTACTTC; CDR3 protein: CASSDPGVYEQYF
clone size: .; D gene: .; J gene: TRBJ2-5; V gene: TRBV14; CDR3 DNA: TGTGCCAGCAGCCAAGGACTAGTGGAGACCCAGTACTTC; CDR3 protein: CASSQGLVETQYF
clone size: .; D gene: .; J gene: TRBJ2-5; V gene: TRBV4-2; CDR3 DNA: TGTGCCAGCAGCCAAGTCCTAGAAGGTACCCAGTACTTC; CDR3 protein: CASSQVLEGTQYF
clone size: .; D gene: TRBD1; J gene: TRBJ2-7; V gene: TRBV7-8; CDR3 DNA: TGTGCCAGCAGCCCACATCGACAGGGGGCGAGGGAGCAGTACTTC; CDR3 protein: CASSPHRQGAREQYF
clone size: .; D gene: .; J gene: TRBJ2-7; V gene: TRBV6-1; CDR3 DNA: TGTGCCAGCAGTTACGGCTCCGAGCAGTACTTC; CDR3 protein: CASSYGSEQYF
clone size: .; D gene: TRBD1; J gene: TRBJ1-2; V gene: TRBV5-1; CDR3 DNA: TGCGCCAGCAGCTTGCCCGGGACAGGGAGGAATGGCTACACCTTC; CDR3 protein: CASSLPGTGRNGYTF
clone size: once; D gene: TRBD1; J gene: TRBJ2-3; V gene: TRBV9; CDR3 DNA: TGTGCCAGCAGCGTAGGACAGGGGGCAACAGATACGCAGTATTTT; CDR3 protein: CASSVGQGATDTQYF
clone size: .; D gene: .; J gene: TRBJ2-3; V gene: TRBV5-1; CDR3 DNA: TGCGCCAGCAGCTTCAGGGGTGAGACAGATACGCAGTATTTT; CDR3 protein: CASSFRGETDTQYF
clone size: .; D gene: TRBD1; J gene: TRBJ1-1; V gene: TRBV19; CDR3 DNA: TGTGCCAGTAGTAACCGGGACAGGGCACGCTGGGGCACTGAAGCTTTCTTT; CDR3 protein: CASSNRDRARWGTEAFF
clone size: .; D gene: .; J gene: TRBJ2-7; V gene: TRBV6-8; CDR3 DNA: TGTGCCAGCAGTTACTCGAGCCAGGCGCTCTACGAGCAGTACTTC; CDR3 protein: CASSYSSQALYEQYF
clone size: .; D gene: .; J gene: TRBJ2-7; V gene: TRBV5-1; CDR3 DNA: TGCGCCAGCAGCTTGACAGCCTGGGGGAGCTCCTACGAGCAGTACTTC; CDR3 protein: CASSLTAWGSSYEQYF
clone size: .; D gene: TRBD2; J gene: TRBJ2-7; V gene: TRBV18; CDR3 DNA: TGTGCCAGCTCATTGCGACTAGCGGACGAGCAGTACTTC; CDR3 protein: CASSLRLADEQYF
clone size: .; D gene: TRBD1; J gene: TRBJ2-7; V gene: TRBV7-2; CDR3 DNA: TGTGCCAGCAGCCTTAGGGACAGGGCGGTACACGAGCAGTACTTC; CDR3 protein: CASSLRDRAVHEQYF
clone size: .; D gene: TRBD2; J gene: TRBJ2-5; V gene: TRBV6-5; CDR3 DNA: TGTGCCAGCAGTTCGTCGACTAGCAGGCTGACCCAGTACTTC; CDR3 protein: CASSSSTSRLTQYF
clone size: .; D gene: .; J gene: TRBJ2-3; V gene: TRBV7-2; CDR3 DNA: TGTGCCAGCAGCACTAGTCAAGATACGCAGTATTTT; CDR3 protein: CASSTSQDTQYF
clone size: .; D gene: .; J gene: TRBJ2-1; V gene: TRBV4-2; CDR3 DNA: TGTGCCAGCAGCCAAGTGCGACGGGGGCTCCACCTTGAGCAGTTCTTC; CDR3 protein: CASSQVRRGLHLEQFF
clone size: .; D gene: .; J gene: TRBJ2-7; V gene: TRBV7-2; CDR3 DNA: TGTGCCAGCAGCTTAGGGGCAGGGACCCACGAGCAGTACTTC; CDR3 protein: CASSLGAGTHEQYF
clone size: .; D gene: TRBD2; J gene: TRBJ2-1; V gene: TRBV9; CDR3 DNA: TGTGCCAGCAGCCCAGGGACTAGCGGGGGGGCCTTTGTTAATGAGCAGTTCTTC; CDR3 protein: CASSPGTSGGAFVNEQFF
clone size: once; D gene: .; J gene: TRBJ2-7; V gene: TRBV19; CDR3 DNA: TGTGCCAGTAGTATAGGGGAGGTTGGACCCTACGAGCAGTACTTC; CDR3 protein: CASSIGEVGPYEQYF
clone size: .; D gene: TRBD2; J gene: TRBJ2-5; V gene: TRBV9; CDR3 DNA: TGTGCCAGCAGCGCATTAGCGGGGGGGCAAGAGACCCAGTACTTC; CDR3 protein: CASSALAGGQETQYF
clone size: .; D gene: .; J gene: TRBJ1-1; V gene: TRBV7-9; CDR3 DNA: TGTGCCAGCAGCAGATCCCGACAAGGAGACACTGAAGCTTTCTTT; CDR3 protein: CASSRSRQGDTEAFF
clone size: .; D gene: .; J gene: TRBJ1-2; V gene: TRBV7-3; CDR3 DNA: TGTGCCAGCAGCTTAAATCCGGGGGCGTTGGATGGCTACACCTTC; CDR3 protein: CASSLNPGALDGYTF
clone size: .; D gene: .; J gene: TRBJ1-3; V gene: TRBV2; CDR3 DNA: TGTGCCAGCATAGGACTCTCTGGAAACACCATATATTTT; CDR3 protein: CASIGLSGNTIYF
clone size: .; D gene: TRBD2; J gene: TRBJ2-1; V gene: TRBV18; CDR3 DNA: TGTGCCAGCTCACGGACTAGCGGGGACCTCAATGAGCAGTTCTTC; CDR3 protein: CASSRTSGDLNEQFF